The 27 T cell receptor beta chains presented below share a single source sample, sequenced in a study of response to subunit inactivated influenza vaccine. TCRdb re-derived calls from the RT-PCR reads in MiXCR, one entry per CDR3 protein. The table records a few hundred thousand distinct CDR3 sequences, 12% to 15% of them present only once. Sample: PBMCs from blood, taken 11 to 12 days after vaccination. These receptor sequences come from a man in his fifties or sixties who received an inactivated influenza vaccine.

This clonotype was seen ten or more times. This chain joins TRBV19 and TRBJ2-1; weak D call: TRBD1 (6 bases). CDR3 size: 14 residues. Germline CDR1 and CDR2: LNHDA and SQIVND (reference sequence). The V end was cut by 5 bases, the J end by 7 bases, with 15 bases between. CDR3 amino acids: CASSAQTGLNEQFF. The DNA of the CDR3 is TGTGCCAGTAGTGCACAGACAGGTCTTAATGAGCAGTTCTTC.

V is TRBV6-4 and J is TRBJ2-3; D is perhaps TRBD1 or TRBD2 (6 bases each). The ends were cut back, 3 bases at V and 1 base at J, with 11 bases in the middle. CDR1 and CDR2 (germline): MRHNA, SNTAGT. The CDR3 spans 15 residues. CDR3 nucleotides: TGTGCCAGCAGTGAGGGGGGCGGTGGCACAGATACGCAGTATTTT. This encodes CASSEGGGGTDTQYF.

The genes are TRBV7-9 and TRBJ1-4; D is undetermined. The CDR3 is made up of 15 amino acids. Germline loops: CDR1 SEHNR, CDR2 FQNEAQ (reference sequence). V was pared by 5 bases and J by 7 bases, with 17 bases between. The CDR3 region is CASSPRRELGEKLFF. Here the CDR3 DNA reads TGTGCCAGCAGCCCCCGAAGGGAACTAGGTGAAAAACTGTTTTTT. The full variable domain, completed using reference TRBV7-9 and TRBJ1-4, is DTGVSQNPRHKITKRGQNVTFRCDPISEHNRLYWYRQTLGQGPEFLTYFQNEAQLEKSRLLSDRFSAERPKGSFSTLEIQRTEQGDSAMYLCASSPRRELGEKLFFGSGTQLSVL.

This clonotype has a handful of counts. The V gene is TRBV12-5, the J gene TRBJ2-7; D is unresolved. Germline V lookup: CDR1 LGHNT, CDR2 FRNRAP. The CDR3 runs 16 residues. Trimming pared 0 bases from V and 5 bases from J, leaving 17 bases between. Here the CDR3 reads CASGLVGTAILHEQYF. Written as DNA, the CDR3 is TGTGCTAGTGGTTTGGTAGGCACAGCAATCCTACACGAGCAGTACTTC.

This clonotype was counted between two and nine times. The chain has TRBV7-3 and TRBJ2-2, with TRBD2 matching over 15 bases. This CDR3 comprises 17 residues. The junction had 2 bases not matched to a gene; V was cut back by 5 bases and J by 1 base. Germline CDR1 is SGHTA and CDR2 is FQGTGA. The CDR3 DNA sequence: TGTGCCAGCAGCCCGGGACTAGCGGGAGGGAACACCGGGGAGCTGTTTTTT. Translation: CASSPGLAGGNTGELFF.

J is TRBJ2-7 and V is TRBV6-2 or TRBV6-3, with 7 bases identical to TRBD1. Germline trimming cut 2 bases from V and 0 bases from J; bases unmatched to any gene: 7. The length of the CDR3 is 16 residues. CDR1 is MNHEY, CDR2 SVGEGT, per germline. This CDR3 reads CASSYPTGMDSYEQYF. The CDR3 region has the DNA TGTGCCAGCAGTTACCCGACAGGGATGGACTCCTACGAGCAGTACTTC.

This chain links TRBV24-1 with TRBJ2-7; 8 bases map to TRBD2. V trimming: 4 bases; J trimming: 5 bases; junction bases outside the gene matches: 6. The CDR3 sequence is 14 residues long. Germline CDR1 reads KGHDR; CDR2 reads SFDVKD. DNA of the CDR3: TGTGCCACCAGTGAAGGCGGGAGGAGCAACGAGCAGTACTTC. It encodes CATSEGGRSNEQYF.

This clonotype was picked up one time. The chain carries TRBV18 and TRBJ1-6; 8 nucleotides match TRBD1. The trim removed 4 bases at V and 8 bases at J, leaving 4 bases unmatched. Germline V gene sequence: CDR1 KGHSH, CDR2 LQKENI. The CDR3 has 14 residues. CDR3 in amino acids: CASSLGQEDSPLHF. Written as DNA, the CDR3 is TGTGCCAGCTCACTGGGACAGGAGGATTCACCCCTCCACTTT.

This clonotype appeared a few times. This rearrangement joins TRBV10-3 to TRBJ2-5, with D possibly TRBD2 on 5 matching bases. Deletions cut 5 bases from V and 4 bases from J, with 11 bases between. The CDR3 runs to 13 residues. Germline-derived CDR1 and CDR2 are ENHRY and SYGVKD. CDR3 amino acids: CAISPGVRETQYF. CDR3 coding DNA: TGTGCCATCAGTCCCGGGGTCAGAGAGACCCAGTACTTC.

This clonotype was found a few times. The CDR3 sequence: CASSPGTGRYIQYF. The CDR3 DNA reads as TGTGCCAGCAGCCCTGGGACAGGGAGGTACATTCAGTACTTC. The rearrangement joins TRBV4-2 to TRBJ2-4, with 9 bases aligning to TRBD1. The CDR3 is 14 amino acids. Losses at the gene ends were 4 bases for V and 8 bases for J; bases not matched to a gene: 6. Germline CDR1 LGHNA, CDR2 YNFKEQ.

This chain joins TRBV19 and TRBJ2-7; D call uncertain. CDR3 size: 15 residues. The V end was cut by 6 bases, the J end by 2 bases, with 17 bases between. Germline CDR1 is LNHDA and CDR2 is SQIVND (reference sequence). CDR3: CASSRRMSSTYEQYF. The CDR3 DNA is TGTGCCAGTAGCAGAAGAATGTCCTCTACCTACGAGCAGTACTTC. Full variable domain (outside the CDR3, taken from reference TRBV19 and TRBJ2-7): DGGITQSPKYLFRKEGQNVTLSCEQNLNHDAMYWYRQDPGQGLRLIYYSQIVNDFQKGDIAEGYSVSREKKESFPLTVTSAQKNPTAFYLCASSRRMSSTYEQYFGPGTRLTVT.

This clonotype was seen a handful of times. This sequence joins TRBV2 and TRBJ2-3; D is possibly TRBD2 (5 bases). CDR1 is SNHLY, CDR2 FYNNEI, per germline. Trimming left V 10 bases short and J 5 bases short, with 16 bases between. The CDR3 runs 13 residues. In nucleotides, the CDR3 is TGTGCCACCGGGGTAGTCCGGAAAGATACGCAGTATTTT. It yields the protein CATGVVRKDTQYF.

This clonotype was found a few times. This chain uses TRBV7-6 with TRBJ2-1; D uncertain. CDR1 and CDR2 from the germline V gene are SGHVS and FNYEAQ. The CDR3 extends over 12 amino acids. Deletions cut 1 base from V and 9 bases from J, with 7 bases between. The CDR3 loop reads CASSLVSLEQFF. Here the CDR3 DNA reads TGTGCCAGCAGCTTAGTCTCCCTTGAGCAGTTCTTC.

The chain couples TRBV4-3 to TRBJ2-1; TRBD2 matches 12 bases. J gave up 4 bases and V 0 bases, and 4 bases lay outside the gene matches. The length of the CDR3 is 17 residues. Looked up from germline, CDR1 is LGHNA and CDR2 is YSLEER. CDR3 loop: CASSQDTSGGSYNEQFF. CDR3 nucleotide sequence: TGCGCCAGCAGCCAAGATACTAGCGGGGGGTCTTACAATGAGCAGTTCTTC.

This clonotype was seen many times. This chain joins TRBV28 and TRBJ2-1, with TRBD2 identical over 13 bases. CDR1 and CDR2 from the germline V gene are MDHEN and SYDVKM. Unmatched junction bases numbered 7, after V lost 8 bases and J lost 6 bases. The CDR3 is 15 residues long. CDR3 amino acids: CASSLTSGRVNEQFF. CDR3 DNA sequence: TGTGCCAGCTCGCTTACTAGCGGGAGGGTCAATGAGCAGTTCTTC.

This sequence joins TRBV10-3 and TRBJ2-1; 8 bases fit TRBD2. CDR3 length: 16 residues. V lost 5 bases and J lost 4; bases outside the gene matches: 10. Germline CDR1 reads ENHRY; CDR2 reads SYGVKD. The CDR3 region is CAISRAAGVSYNEQFF. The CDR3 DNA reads TGTGCCATCAGTCGGGCAGCGGGAGTATCTTACAATGAGCAGTTCTTC.

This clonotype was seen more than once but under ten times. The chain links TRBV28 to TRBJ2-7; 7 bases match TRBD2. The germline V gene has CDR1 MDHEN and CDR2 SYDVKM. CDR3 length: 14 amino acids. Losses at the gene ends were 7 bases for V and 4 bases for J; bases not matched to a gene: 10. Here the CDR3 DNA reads TGTGCCAGCAAAACCCCGGGGGGAAGGTACGAGCAGTACTTC. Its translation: CASKTPGGRYEQYF.

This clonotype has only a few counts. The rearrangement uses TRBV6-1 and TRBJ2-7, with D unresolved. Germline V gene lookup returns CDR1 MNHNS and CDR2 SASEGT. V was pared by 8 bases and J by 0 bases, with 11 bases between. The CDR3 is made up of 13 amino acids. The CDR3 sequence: CASQGPYSYEQYF. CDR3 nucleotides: TGTGCCAGCCAAGGACCCTACTCCTACGAGCAGTACTTC.

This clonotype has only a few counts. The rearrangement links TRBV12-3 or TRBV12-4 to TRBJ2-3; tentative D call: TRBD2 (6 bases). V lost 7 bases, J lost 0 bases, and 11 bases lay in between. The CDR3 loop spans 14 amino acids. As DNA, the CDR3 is TGTGCCAGCAACTGGGGGGTAAGCACAGATACGCAGTATTTT. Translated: CASNWGVSTDTQYF.

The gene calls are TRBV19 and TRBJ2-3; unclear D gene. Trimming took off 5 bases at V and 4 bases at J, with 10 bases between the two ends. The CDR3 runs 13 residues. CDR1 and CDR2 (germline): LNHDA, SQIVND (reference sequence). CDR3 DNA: TGTGCCAGTAGTTCGCGACGAGCAGATACGCAGTATTTT. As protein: CASSSRRADTQYF.

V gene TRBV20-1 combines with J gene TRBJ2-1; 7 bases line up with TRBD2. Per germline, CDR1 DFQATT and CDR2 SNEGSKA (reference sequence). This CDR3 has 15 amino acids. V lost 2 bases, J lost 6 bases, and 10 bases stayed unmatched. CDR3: CSARPGLVGGNEQFF. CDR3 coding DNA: TGCAGTGCTAGACCCGGACTAGTGGGAGGCAATGAGCAGTTCTTC.

The CDR3 spells CATSDFIEDTQYF. The DNA for the CDR3 is TGTGCCACCAGTGATTTTATAGAAGATACGCAGTATTTT. The chain carries TRBV24-1 and TRBJ2-3; unclear D gene. The CDR3 totals 13 residues. Per the germline V gene, CDR1 is KGHDR and CDR2 is SFDVKD. The V end lost 1 base, the J end lost 5 bases, and 6 bases lay between the germline ends.

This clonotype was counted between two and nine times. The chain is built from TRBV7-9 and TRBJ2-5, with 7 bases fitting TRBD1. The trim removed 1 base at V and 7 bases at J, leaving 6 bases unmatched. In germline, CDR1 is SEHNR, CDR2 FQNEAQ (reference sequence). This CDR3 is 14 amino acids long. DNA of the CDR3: TGTGCCAGCAGCTTAGACCTCTCAGGGGGGACCCAGTACTTC. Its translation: CASSLDLSGGTQYF.

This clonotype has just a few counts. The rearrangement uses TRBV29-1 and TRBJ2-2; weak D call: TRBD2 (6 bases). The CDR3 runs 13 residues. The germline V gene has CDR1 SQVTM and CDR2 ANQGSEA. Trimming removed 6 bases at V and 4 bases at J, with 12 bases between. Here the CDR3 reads CSVAGLTTGELFF. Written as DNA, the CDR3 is TGCAGCGTGGCGGGACTTACCACCGGGGAGCTGTTTTTT.

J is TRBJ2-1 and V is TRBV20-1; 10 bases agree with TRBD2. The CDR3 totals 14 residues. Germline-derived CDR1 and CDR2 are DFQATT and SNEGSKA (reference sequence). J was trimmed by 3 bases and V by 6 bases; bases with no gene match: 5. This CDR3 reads CSAGTSGIYNEQFF. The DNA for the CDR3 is TGCAGTGCCGGAACTAGCGGGATCTACAATGAGCAGTTCTTC.

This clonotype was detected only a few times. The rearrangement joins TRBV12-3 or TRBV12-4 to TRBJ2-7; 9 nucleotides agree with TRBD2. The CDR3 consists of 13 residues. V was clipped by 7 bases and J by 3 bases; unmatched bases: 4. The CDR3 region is CASMLAGRYEQYF. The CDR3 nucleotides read TGTGCCAGCATGCTAGCGGGGCGCTACGAGCAGTACTTC.

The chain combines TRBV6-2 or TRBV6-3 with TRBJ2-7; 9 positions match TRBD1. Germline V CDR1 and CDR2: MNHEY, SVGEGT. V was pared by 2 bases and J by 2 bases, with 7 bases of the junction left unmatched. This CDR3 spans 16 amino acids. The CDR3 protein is CASSYRPGTGTYEQYF. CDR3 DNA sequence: TGTGCCAGCAGTTACCGCCCGGGGACAGGGACCTACGAGCAGTACTTC.